The present T cell receptor beta chain was sequenced within a study of CD8+CD57+ T cells in acquired aplastic anemia. On the study more broadly: DNA per sorted CD4+ or CD8+ sample ranged roughly 0.17 to 27.4 ug, averaging roughly 3.2 ug.

By flow cytometry, patients selected for sequencing had shown an expansion of CD8+CD57+ cells. None of the patients had been given any therapy when their blood was sampled. Comment on this clonotype: Its matching antigen is unknown.

V lost 5 bases and J lost 3, with 15 bases in between. The CDR3 covers 15 residues. Germline CDR1 and CDR2: SGDLS and YYNGEE. TCR beta VDJ and CDR3 profiling used genomic DNA as template. From the reads, TCRdb called clonotypes with MiXCR, one entry per CDR3 protein. The data contain roughly 200,000 distinct CDR3 sequences, around 60% of them singletons. Overall study findings and caveats: With respect to CD8+ Simpson's diversity, patients and controls did not differ significantly. Patients had approximately 30 CD8+ CDR3 sequences in common with controls (the shared set).

The chain carries TRBV9 and TRBJ1-3; no firm D call. This TCR derives from a human donor with aplastic anemia. The sequenced sample was sorted CD4+, CD8+, or CD8+CD57+ T cells (not recorded which) from PBMCs. CDR3 bases: TGTGCCAGCAGGCCAAACTCTGCCGGTGGAAACACCATATATTTT. Translation: CASRPNSAGGNTIYF.